This record concerns one T cell receptor (beta chain) sequence. Each CDR3 protein gets one entry after TCRdb re-called the PCR reads with MiXCR. This sample yields under 8,500 distinct CDR3 sequences, of which roughly 50% are seen a single time; 25% to 30% belongs to the top ten. Localized lung adenocarcinoma, a non-small cell lung cancer, affected the donors. CDR1 is MNHEY, CDR2 SVGAGI, per germline. J lost 4 bases, V lost 4 bases, and 12 bases had no gene match. The CDR3 has 18 residues. The source of the sample is a study of CD4 and CD8 cells across lung adenocarcinoma regions. V usage is TRBV6-5 and J usage is TRBJ2-3; 12 bases are shared with TRBD2. The sequenced sample was CD4+ T cells from the center of a lung tumor. The TCR originated in a female donor with lung adenocarcinoma. The CD4 and CD8 labels of this study may be unreliable. The CDR3 DNA reads TGTGCCAGCAGTTTAACTAGCGGGGGGCCCCGAGGCGCAGATACGCAGTATTTT. Its translation: CASSLTSGGPRGADTQYF.